One sample yielded the 10 T cell receptor beta chains listed below, sequenced in a study of T cell repertoires in cytomegalovirus infection (dated by TCRdb to between 2018 and 2021). These receptors lack a known antigen. Sequencing instrument: Illumina HiSeq 1500. TCRdb reprocessed the public reads (quality trimming at Q25 with fastp, clone calling with MiXCR) and kept in-frame beta chains. Rows matching on CDR3 protein sequence are summarized as one entry with the most common DNA and genes. The sample table contains about 85,000 distinct CDR3 sequences; only one count was recorded for about half of them. More than 85% of the sample is taken by the ten largest. This sample's treatment or condition label indicates: in vitro stimulation with specific CMV peptide epitopes to enrich CMV-specific T cells. The source material was CD8+ T cells from cultured PBMCs, sampled from culture after CMV antigen stimulation. Receptor source: a human donor in good health (CMV status not recorded). Some clones in this sample may be carry-over from other donors' samples.

The genes are TRBV27 and TRBJ2-7; 8 nucleotides match TRBD2. The CDR3 has 16 residues. Germline V gene sequence: CDR1 MNHEY, CDR2 SMNVEV (reference sequence). J was trimmed by 2 bases and V by 0 bases; bases with no gene match: 6. The CDR3 sequence is CASSLSSGSLTYEQYF. CDR3 sequence (DNA): TGTGCCAGCAGTTTATCGAGCGGGAGCCTAACCTACGAGCAGTACTTC.

CDR3 sequence (DNA): TGTGCCATCAGTGAGGGGATCCAAGAGACCCAGTACTTC. Translated: CAISEGIQETQYF. The genes are TRBV10-3 and TRBJ2-7; no firm D call. The J call may be faulty, since TRBJ2-5 better matches the DNA end. Germline CDR1 and CDR2: ENHRY and SYGVKD. The CDR3 is made up of 13 amino acids.

This chain joins TRBV12-3 or TRBV12-4 and TRBJ2-7, with 9 bases aligning to TRBD1. Losses at the gene ends were 2 bases for V and 5 bases for J; bases not matched to a gene: 4. The CDR3 contains 14 residues. CDR3 loop: CASSLRQGVHEQYF. DNA of the CDR3: TGTGCCAGCAGTTTAAGACAGGGGGTACACGAGCAGTACTTC.

V and J are TRBV27 and TRBJ2-5, with D possibly called TRBD1 or TRBD2 (5 bases each). Trimming removed 2 bases at V and 5 bases at J, with 12 bases between. The CDR3 has 14 residues. CDR1 is MNHEY and CDR2 is SMNVEV in the germline V gene (reference sequence). The CDR3 DNA reads TGTGCCAGCAGTTTACGGGGACCGGGGGAGACCCAGTACTTC. Translating it yields CASSLRGPGETQYF.

J is TRBJ1-1 and V is TRBV19; a possible D gene is TRBD1 (5 bases). The V end was cut by 7 bases, the J end by 1 base, with 13 bases between. The germline gives CDR1 LNHDA, CDR2 SQIVND (reference sequence). The CDR3 is made up of 14 amino acids. The CDR3 region is CASTVARGNTEAFF. CDR3 nucleotide sequence: TGTGCCAGTACGGTGGCTAGGGGGAACACTGAAGCTTTCTTT. Full variable domain (rest looked up from reference TRBV19 and TRBJ1-1): DGGITQSPKYLFRKEGQNVTLSCEQNLNHDAMYWYRQDPGQGLRLIYYSQIVNDFQKGDIAEGYSVSREKKESFPLTVTSAQKNPTAFYLCASTVARGNTEAFFGQGTRLTVV.

V and J are TRBV7-6 and TRBJ2-7; 11 bases are shared with TRBD1. With 4 bases clipped from V and 7 bases from J, the junction kept 9 bases outside the gene matches. CDR3 length: 15 amino acids. Germline-derived CDR1 and CDR2 are SGHVS and FNYEAQ. CDR3 sequence: CASSSQRTGGLEQYF. The CDR3, as DNA: TGTGCCAGCAGCTCCCAACGGACAGGGGGCTTAGAGCAGTACTTC.

In this sample, this clonotype turned up a few times. The chain is built from TRBV12-3 or TRBV12-4 and TRBJ1-1; D remains ambiguous. V was pared by 4 bases and J by 1 base, with 4 bases between. The CDR3 length is 12 residues. The CDR3 bases are TGTGCCAGCAGTTGGGGGAACACTGAAGCTTTCTTT. Amino acid sequence: CASSWGNTEAFF.

V and J are TRBV7-6 and TRBJ2-7; D tentatively fits TRBD1 or TRBD2 (5 bases each). Trimming stripped 2 bases from V and 4 bases from J, with 12 bases between. CDR1 is SGHVS, CDR2 FNYEAQ, per germline. The CDR3 extends over 14 amino acids. The CDR3 nucleotides are TGTGCCAGCAGCTTACACGAGGGGCAGTACGAGCAGTACTTC. Amino acids: CASSLHEGQYEQYF.

In its sample, this clonotype was seen a few times. The chain uses TRBV6-2 or TRBV6-3 and TRBJ1-1; D gene ambiguous. CDR1 is MNHEY, CDR2 SVGEGT, per germline. V lost 2 bases and J 3 bases, leaving 13 bases between the germline ends. The CDR3 length is 15 residues. Here the CDR3 reads CASSYAAGLYTEAFF. Here the CDR3 DNA reads TGTGCCAGCAGTTACGCGGCGGGATTGTACACTGAAGCTTTCTTT.

V usage is TRBV28 and J usage is TRBJ2-5; no definite D call. CDR3 size: 16 residues. Germline V gene sequence: CDR1 MDHEN, CDR2 SYDVKM. V gave up 2 bases and J gave up 2 bases, with 15 bases separating them. The CDR3 sequence is CASSLTPGPPQETQYF. The CDR3 coding sequence is TGTGCCAGCAGTTTAACCCCGGGCCCGCCACAAGAGACCCAGTACTTC.